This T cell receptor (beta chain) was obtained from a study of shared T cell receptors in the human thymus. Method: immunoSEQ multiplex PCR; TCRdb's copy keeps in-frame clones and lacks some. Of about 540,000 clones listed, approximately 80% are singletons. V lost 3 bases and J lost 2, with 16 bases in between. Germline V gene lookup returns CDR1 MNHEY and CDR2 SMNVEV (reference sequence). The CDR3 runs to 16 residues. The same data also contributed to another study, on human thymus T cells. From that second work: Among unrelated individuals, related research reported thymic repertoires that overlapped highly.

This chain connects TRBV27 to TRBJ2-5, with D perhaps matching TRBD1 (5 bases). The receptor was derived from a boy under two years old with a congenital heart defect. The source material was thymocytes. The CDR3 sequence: CASSFWAQGTQETQYF. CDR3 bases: TGTGCCAGCAGTTTTTGGGCGCAGGGAACACAAGAGACCCAGTACTTC.